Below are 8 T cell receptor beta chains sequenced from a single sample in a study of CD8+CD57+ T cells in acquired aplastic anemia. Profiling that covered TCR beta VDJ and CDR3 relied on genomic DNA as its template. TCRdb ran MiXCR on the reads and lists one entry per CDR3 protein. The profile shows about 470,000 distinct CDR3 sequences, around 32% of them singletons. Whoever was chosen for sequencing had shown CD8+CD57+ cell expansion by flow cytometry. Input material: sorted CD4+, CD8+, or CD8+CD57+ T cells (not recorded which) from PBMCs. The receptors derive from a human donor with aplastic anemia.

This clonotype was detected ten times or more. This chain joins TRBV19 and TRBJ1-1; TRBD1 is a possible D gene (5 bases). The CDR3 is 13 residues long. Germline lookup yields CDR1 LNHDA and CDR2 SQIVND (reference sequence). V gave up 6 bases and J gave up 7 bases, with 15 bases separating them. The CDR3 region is CASSDVGDSEAFF. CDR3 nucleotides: TGTGCCAGTAGCGATGTAGGGGATAGTGAAGCTTTCTTT.

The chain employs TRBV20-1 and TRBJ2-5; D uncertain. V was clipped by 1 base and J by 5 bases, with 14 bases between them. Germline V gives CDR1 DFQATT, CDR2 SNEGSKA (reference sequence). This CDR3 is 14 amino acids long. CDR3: CSARAPGSAETQYF. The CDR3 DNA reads TGCAGTGCTAGAGCCCCTGGGTCGGCGGAGACCCAGTACTTC.

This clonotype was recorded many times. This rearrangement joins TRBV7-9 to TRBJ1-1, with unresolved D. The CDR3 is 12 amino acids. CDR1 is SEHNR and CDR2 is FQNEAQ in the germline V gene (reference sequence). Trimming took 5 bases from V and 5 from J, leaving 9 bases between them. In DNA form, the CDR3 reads TGTGCCAGCAGCAGGGAGGTGACTGAAGCTTTCTTT. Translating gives CASSREVTEAFF.

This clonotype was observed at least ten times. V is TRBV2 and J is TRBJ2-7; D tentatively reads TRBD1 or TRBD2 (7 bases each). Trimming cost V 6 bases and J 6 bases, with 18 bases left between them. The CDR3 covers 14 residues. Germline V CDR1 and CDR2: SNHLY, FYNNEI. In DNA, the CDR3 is TGTGCCAGCAGCCAGAACAGGGGAGGGTCCGAGCAGTACTTC. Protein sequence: CASSQNRGGSEQYF. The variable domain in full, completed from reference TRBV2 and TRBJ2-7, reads EPEVTQTPSHQVTQMGQEVILRCVPISNHLYFYWYRQILGQKVEFLVSFYNNEISEKSEIFDDQFSVERPDGSNFTLKIRSTKLEDSAMYFCASSQNRGGSEQYFGPGTRLTVT.

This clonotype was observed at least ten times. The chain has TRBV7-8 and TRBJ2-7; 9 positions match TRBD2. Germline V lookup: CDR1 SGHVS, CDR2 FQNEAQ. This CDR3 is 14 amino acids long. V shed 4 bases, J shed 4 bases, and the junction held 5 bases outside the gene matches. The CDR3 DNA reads TGTGCCAGCAGCTCTAGCGGGATCGCGTACGAGCAGTACTTC. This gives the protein CASSSSGIAYEQYF. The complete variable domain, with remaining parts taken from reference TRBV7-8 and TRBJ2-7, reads GAGVSQSPRYKVAKRGQDVALRCDPISGHVSLFWYQQALGQGPEFLTYFQNEAQLDKSGLPSDRFFAERPEGSVSTLKIQRTQQEDSAVYLCASSSSGIAYEQYFGPGTRLTVT.

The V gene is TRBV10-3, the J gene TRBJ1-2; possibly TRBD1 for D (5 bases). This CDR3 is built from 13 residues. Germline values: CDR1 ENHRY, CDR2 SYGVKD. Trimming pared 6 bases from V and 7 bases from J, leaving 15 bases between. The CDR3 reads CAIRTGPSAGYTF. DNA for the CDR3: TGTGCCATCAGAACGGGACCATCTGCTGGCTACACCTTC.

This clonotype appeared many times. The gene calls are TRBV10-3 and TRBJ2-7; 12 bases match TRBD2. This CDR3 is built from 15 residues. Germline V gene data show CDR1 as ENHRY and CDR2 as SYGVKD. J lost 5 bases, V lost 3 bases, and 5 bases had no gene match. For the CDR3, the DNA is TGTGCCATCAGTGACTGGGGACTAGCGGGTGACGAGCAGTACTTC. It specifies CAISDWGLAGDEQYF.

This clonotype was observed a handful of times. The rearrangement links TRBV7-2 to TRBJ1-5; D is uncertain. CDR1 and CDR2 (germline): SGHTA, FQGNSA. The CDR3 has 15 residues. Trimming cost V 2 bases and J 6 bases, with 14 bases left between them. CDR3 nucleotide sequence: TGTGCCAGCAGCTTAAGGGTAGGGCCGGGTCAGCCCCAGCATTTT. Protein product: CASSLRVGPGQPQHF.